This TCR beta chain was sequenced for a study of blood T cell repertoires in COVID-19. About the research overall: Acute and convalescent COVID-19 samples came from the United States, Italy and Spain. PBMCs, B-cell-depleted T cells, or T cells were the source of the cDNA or gDNA that made up the material.

Per the original data handling: It was from reference gene primer amplification that nucleated cell counts were estimated. The protocol was immunoSEQ multiplex PCR, while the TCRdb copy is restricted to in-frame clones and leaves out a portion. V and J calls and clone size are given by that table; D and trimming were obtained from the DNA. This table has about 250,000 clones, approximately 90% appearing once. The germline gives CDR1 SGHVS, CDR2 FNYEAQ. The CDR3 consists of 15 residues. The ends lost 1 base at V and 6 bases at J; junction bases unmatched: 5. Sequenced material: peripheral blood. The sequence was obtained from a woman aged 25 to 39 with active or convalescent COVID-19. The V call is TRBV7-6, the J call TRBJ2-1, with 8 bases lining up with TRBD1. CDR3 protein: CASSLGGTGFNEQFF. The CDR3 coding sequence is TGTGCCAGCAGCTTAGGAGGGACAGGCTTCAATGAGCAGTTCTTC. Together with reference TRBV7-6 and TRBJ2-1, the CDR3 gives the full variable domain: GAGVSQSPRYKVTKRGQDVALRCDPISGHVSLYWYRQALGQGPEFLTYFNYEAQQDKSGLPNDRFSAERPEGSISTLTIQRTEQRDSAMYRCASSLGGTGFNEQFFGPGTRLTVL.